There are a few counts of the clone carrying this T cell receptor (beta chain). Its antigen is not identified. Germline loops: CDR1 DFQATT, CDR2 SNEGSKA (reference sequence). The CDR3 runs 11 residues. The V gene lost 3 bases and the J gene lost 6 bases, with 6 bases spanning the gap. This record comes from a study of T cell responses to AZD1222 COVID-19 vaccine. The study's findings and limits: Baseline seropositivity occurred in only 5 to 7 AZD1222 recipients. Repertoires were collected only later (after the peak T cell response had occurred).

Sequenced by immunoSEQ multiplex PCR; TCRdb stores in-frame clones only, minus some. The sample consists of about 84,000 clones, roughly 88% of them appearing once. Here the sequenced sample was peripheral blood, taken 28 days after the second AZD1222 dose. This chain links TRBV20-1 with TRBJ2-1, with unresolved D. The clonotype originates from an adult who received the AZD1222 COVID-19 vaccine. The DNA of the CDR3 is TGCAGTGCTAGCGCCGGCAATGAGCAGTTCTTC. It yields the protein CSASAGNEQFF.